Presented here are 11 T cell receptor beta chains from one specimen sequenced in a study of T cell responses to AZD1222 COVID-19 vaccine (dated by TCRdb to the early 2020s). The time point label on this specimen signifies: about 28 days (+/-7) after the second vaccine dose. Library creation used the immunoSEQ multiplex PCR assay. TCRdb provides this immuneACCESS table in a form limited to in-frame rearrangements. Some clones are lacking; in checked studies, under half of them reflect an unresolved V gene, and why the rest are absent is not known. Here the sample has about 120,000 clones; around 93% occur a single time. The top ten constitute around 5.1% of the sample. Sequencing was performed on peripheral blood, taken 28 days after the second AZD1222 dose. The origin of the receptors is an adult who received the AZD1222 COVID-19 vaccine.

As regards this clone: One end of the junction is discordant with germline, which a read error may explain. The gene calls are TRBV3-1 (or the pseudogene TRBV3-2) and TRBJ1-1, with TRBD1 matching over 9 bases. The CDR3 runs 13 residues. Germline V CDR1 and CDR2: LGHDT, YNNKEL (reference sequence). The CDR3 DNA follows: TGTGCCAGCAGCCAAGAGTCGGACAGGGGAAGACTCTTT. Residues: CASSQESDRGRLF.

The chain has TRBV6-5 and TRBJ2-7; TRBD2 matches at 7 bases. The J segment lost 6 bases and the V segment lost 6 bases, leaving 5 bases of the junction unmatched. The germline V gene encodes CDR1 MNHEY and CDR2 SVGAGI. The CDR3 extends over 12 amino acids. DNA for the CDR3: TGTGCCAGCAGGAATTCGGGAGGCGAGCAGTACTTC. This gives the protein CASRNSGGEQYF.

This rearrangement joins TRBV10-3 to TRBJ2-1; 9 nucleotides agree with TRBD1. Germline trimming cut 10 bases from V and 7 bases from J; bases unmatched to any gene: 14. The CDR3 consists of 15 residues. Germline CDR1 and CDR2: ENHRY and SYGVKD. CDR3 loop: CATTFPGQGRNEQFF. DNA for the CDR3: TGTGCCACGACATTTCCGGGACAGGGTAGGAATGAGCAGTTCTTC.

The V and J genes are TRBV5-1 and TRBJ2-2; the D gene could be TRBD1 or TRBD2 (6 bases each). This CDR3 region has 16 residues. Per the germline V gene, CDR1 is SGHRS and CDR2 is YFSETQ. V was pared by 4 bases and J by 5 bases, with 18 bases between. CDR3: CASSPGAGGGTGELFF. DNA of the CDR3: TGCGCCAGCAGCCCGGGGGCGGGCGGAGGGACCGGGGAGCTGTTTTTT.

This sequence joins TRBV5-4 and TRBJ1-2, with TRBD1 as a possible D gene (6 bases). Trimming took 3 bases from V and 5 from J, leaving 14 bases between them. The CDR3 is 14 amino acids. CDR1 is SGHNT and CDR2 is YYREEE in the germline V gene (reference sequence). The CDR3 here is CASSSPDSFYGYTF. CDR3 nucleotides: TGTGCCAGCAGCTCCCCGGACAGTTTTTATGGCTACACCTTC.

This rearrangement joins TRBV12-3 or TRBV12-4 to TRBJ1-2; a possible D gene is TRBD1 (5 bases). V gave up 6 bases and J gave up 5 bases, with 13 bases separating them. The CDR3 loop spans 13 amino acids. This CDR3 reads CASSRDGLYGYTF. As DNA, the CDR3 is TGTGCCAGCAGCAGGGACGGGTTGTATGGCTACACCTTC.

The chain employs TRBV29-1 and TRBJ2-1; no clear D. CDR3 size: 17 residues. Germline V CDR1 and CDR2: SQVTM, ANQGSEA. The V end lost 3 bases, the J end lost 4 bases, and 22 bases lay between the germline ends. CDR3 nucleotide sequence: TGCAGCGTTGAGAGTTATCTCCTCCATTCGTTTTACAATGAGCAGTTCTTC. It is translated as CSVESYLLHSFYNEQFF.

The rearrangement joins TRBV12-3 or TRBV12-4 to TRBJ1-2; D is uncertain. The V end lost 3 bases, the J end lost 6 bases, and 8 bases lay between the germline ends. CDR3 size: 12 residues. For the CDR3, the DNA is TGTGCCAGCAGTTTGGGGATTGATGGCTACACCTTC. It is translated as CASSLGIDGYTF.

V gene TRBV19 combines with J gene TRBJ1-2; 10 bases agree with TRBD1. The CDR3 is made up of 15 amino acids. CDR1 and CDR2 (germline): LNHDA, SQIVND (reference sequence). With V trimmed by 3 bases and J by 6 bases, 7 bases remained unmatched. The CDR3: CASSIGTGDWDGYTF. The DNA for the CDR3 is TGTGCCAGTAGTATCGGGACAGGGGATTGGGATGGCTACACCTTC.

The CDR3 reads CASSSLSHTGELFF. In nucleotides, the CDR3 is TGTGCCAGCAGCTCACTATCCCACACCGGGGAGCTGTTTTTT. V and J are TRBV11-1 and TRBJ2-2; D is ambiguous. Trimming stripped 4 bases from V and 3 bases from J, with 9 bases between. CDR1 SGHAT and CDR2 FQDESV come from the germline V gene (reference sequence). The CDR3 contains 14 residues.

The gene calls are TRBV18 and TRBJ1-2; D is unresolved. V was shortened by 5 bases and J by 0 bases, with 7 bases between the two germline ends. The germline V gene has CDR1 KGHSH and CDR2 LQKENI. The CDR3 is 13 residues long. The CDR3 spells CASSGQTNYGYTF. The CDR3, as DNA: TGTGCCAGCTCAGGGCAGACTAACTATGGCTACACCTTC.